Below, 8 T cell receptor beta chains from the same sample are listed, as sequenced in a study of glioma-infiltrating T cells. Amplification of TCR alpha and beta CDR3 regions from RNA used iRepertoire nested multiplex PCR. TCRdb reprocessed the multiplex PCR reads with MiXCR, giving one entry per CDR3 protein. The table has some 99,000 distinct CDR3 sequences, less than 30% seen once. Material: glioma tissue, nonneoplastic brain tissue, or PBMCs (not recorded which). The receptors stem from a human donor with low-grade glioma or glioblastoma, undergoing nonglioma brain surgery, or in good health (not recorded which).

This clonotype showed up many times. This rearrangement joins TRBV4-2 to TRBJ1-2; D is unclear. Between the trimmed V and J ends, which lost 4 bases and 2 bases, there was a span of 17 bases. The length of the CDR3 is 16 residues. Germline V gene lookup returns CDR1 LGHNA and CDR2 YNFKEQ. The CDR3 DNA follows: TGTGCCAGCAGCCCCTACGAGCGGGGAGACAACTATGGCTACACCTTC. Its protein product is CASSPYERGDNYGYTF.

This clonotype was seen at least ten times. V is TRBV19 and J is TRBJ2-1, with 10 bases identical to TRBD2. CDR1 and CDR2 (germline): LNHDA, SQIVND (reference sequence). The length of the CDR3 is 15 residues. J was trimmed by 0 bases and V by 8 bases; bases with no gene match: 4. The CDR3 DNA reads TGTGCCAGTGGACTAGCGGCGAGCTCCTACAATGAGCAGTTCTTC. It is translated as CASGLAASSYNEQFF.

Details on this clonotype: A much larger clonotype is one base distant, so this may be a read error. This sequence joins TRBV19 and TRBJ1-2; the match to TRBD1 covers 7 bases. The CDR3 runs to 14 residues. Germline loops: CDR1 LNHDA, CDR2 SQIVND (reference sequence). The CDR3 DNA reads TGTTCCAGTAGTATAGTTGGGACAGAAATTGGCTACACCTTC. This gives the protein CSSSIVGTEIGYTF.

This clonotype was seen many times. This chain connects TRBV7-9 to TRBJ1-3, with D maybe TRBD1 (5 bases). Trimming pared 0 bases from V and 2 bases from J, leaving 8 bases between. Germline V gene lookup returns CDR1 SEHNR and CDR2 FQNEAQ (reference sequence). CDR3 length: 15 residues. CDR3 DNA sequence: TGTGCCAGCAGCTTAGCGCCGGGACCTGGAAACACCATATATTTT. Residues: CASSLAPGPGNTIYF.

This clonotype was counted ten times or more. V gene TRBV7-9 combines with J gene TRBJ1-5; the D gene is possibly TRBD1 (5 bases). Germline assignment: CDR1 SEHNR and CDR2 FQNEAQ (reference sequence). The CDR3 covers 16 residues. Trimming left V 4 bases short and J 7 bases short, with 20 bases between. DNA for the CDR3: TGTGCCAGCAGCTCCATAGACAGCCTCATGGGACAGCCCCAGCATTTT. This translates into CASSSIDSLMGQPQHF.

This clonotype appeared many times. The chain links TRBV7-9 to TRBJ1-1; 7 bases are a match to TRBD1. V gave up 6 bases and J gave up 7 bases; unmatched junction bases: 8. Germline lookup yields CDR1 SEHNR and CDR2 FQNEAQ (reference sequence). The CDR3 length is 13 residues. The CDR3 spells CASSYPGQLEAFF. In DNA, the CDR3 is TGTGCCAGCAGTTACCCGGGACAGCTTGAAGCTTTCTTT. The full variable domain, its missing parts supplied by reference TRBV7-9 and TRBJ1-1, is DTGVSQNPRHKITKRGQNVTFRCDPISEHNRLYWYRQTLGQGPEFLTYFQNEAQLEKSRLLSDRFSAERPKGSFSTLEIQRTEQGDSAMYLCASSYPGQLEAFFGQGTRLTVV.

Ten or more counts support this clonotype. This rearrangement joins TRBV27 to TRBJ1-5, with no clear D. Trimming stripped 4 bases from V and 3 bases from J, with 4 bases between. The V gene's germline CDR1 is MNHEY and CDR2 SMNVEV (reference sequence). This CDR3 contains 12 residues. Here the CDR3 DNA reads TGTGCCAGCAGTTCCCCCAATCAGCCCCAGCATTTT. Translation gives CASSSPNQPQHF.

A few counts support this clonotype. The chain links TRBV7-9 to TRBJ1-2; TRBD1 aligns across 8 bases. The trim removed 5 bases at V and 2 bases at J, leaving 7 bases unmatched. The CDR3 length is 15 residues. Per germline, CDR1 SEHNR and CDR2 FQNEAQ (reference sequence). The DNA for the CDR3 is TGTGCCAGCAGCCGGGGACAGGCGTTAAACTATGGCTACACCTTC. It yields the protein CASSRGQALNYGYTF.